This paragraph covers one T cell receptor beta chain sequence. This may come from a read error, since a much larger clone is one base off. This entry belongs to a study of T cells in Graves' hyperthyroidism and ophthalmopathy. RNA transcripts yielded amplified TCR beta CDR3 regions. The HTBI set primed first-round TCR CDR3 RT-PCR. TCRdb re-analysed the multiplex PCR reads in MiXCR, keeping a single row per CDR3 protein. The profile shows hundreds of thousands of distinct CDR3 sequences, under 15% of them singletons. Trimming took 3 bases from V and 2 from J; bases not matched to a gene: 7. The CDR3 has 15 amino acids. Germline values: CDR1 MDHEN, CDR2 SYDVKM.

The specimen sequenced was blood. The chain joins TRBV28 to TRBJ2-7; 7 nucleotides agree with TRBD2. The source of this sequence is a woman aged 25-40 years with Graves' hyperthyroidism. CDR3 loop: CASSFGGTQTYEQYF. The CDR3 DNA reads TGTGCCAGCAGTTTCGGGGGGACGCAGACCTACGAGCAGTACTTC. The full variable domain, rest sourced from reference TRBV28 and TRBJ2-7, is DVKVTQSSRYLVKRTGEKVFLECVQDMDHENMFWYRQDPGLGLRLIYFSYDVKMKEKGDIPEGYSVSREKKERFSLILESASTNQTSMYLCASSFGGTQTYEQYFGPGTRLTVT.